These 14 T cell receptor beta chains were all obtained from the same sample, sequenced in a study of Ad26.COV2.S vaccination and SARS-CoV-2 variants. The sample's treatment: over 15 received Ad26.COV2.S at low or high dose, single or two shots; about 5 received placebo; per-sample allocation not given. On day 63 after the first injection, vaccine and placebo recipients gave samples. The repertoire was sequenced with immunoSEQ multiplex PCR; TCRdb's copy has only in-frame clones and lacks some. Among 350,000 to 500,000 clones listed, less than 95% were seen once. The sample consisted of peripheral blood, taken in a trial of Ad26.COV2.S vaccine versus placebo. Receptors were obtained from a person between 18 and 65 years old who received the Ad26.COV2.S COVID-19 vaccine or a placebo.

Regarding this clone: The identical CDR3 is also encoded by other nucleotide sequences in the sample. V and J are TRBV27 and TRBJ2-1; no clear D gene. The CDR3 has 11 residues. V was clipped by 2 bases and J by 7 bases, with 3 bases between them. Germline V gives CDR1 MNHEY, CDR2 SMNVEV (reference sequence). Here the CDR3 reads CASSLGNEQFF. The CDR3 region has the DNA TGTGCCAGCAGTTTAGGTAATGAGCAGTTCTTC.

This clone was seen only a few times. This chain links TRBV2 with TRBJ2-5; D is unclear. The CDR3 sequence is 16 residues long. Trimming left V 1 base short and J 2 bases short, with 14 bases between. Germline V gene sequence: CDR1 SNHLY, CDR2 FYNNEI. CDR3 nucleotide sequence: TGTGCCAGCAGTGAAGAAAGGGTCGCAAAACAAGAGACCCAGTACTTC. This encodes CASSEERVAKQETQYF.

J is TRBJ2-1 and V is TRBV2; 15 bases line up with TRBD2. This CDR3 region has 14 residues. In germline, CDR1 is SNHLY, CDR2 FYNNEI. With V trimmed by 9 bases and J by 9 bases, 6 bases remained unmatched. CDR3 in DNA: TGTGCCAGTTACTCGGGACTAGCGGGAGGTGAGCAGTTCTTC. This codes for CASYSGLAGGEQFF.

V is TRBV6-1 and J is TRBJ2-5; TRBD2 agrees at 8 bases. Trimming removed 0 bases from V and 6 bases from J; junction bases left unmatched: 6. CDR1 is MNHNS, CDR2 SASEGT, per germline. CDR3 length equals 15 residues. As DNA, the CDR3 is TGTGCCAGCAGTGAAGCCCGAGGGACTAGAAAGACCCAGTACTTC. Protein: CASSEARGTRKTQYF.

CDR3 nucleotide sequence: TGTGCCAGCAGCTTAAAGGTGGTCGGGACAGCGAACACCGGGGAGCTGTTTTTT. Translated, it gives CASSLKVVGTANTGELFF. The J gene is TRBJ2-2, the V gene TRBV7-8; TRBD1 matches at 7 bases. V gave up 2 bases and J gave up 0 bases; unmatched junction bases: 9. The CDR3 has 18 amino acids. Looked up from germline, CDR1 is SGHVS and CDR2 is FQNEAQ.

The chain links TRBV5-5 to TRBJ2-7, with 9 bases lining up with TRBD2. The CDR3 is 18 amino acids. V gave up 2 bases and J gave up 0 bases; unmatched junction bases: 12. Germline V CDR1 and CDR2: SGHKS, YYEKEE (reference sequence). CDR3 bases: TGTGCCAGCAGCTTAAGGAGTAGCGGGAGCCTTAGCTCCTACGAGCAGTACTTC. Translating gives CASSLRSSGSLSSYEQYF.

The V gene is TRBV5-1, the J gene TRBJ2-7; 7 nucleotides match TRBD2. Germline CDR1 is SGHRS and CDR2 is YFSETQ. This CDR3 is 14 amino acids long. Trimming cost V 2 bases and J 2 bases; bases outside gene matches: 4. CDR3 DNA: TGCGCCAGCAGCTTCACGGGAGGCACCTACGAGCAGTACTTC. It encodes CASSFTGGTYEQYF.

The J gene is TRBJ1-1, the V gene TRBV28; a possible D gene is TRBD1 (5 bases). V dropped 8 bases and J dropped 8 bases, with 18 bases sitting between them. The CDR3 is made up of 13 amino acids. Germline CDR1 reads MDHEN; CDR2 reads SYDVKM. CDR3 DNA: TGTGCCAGCTCTCGAGGGGATCTGGTCGAAGCTTTCTTT. It codes for CASSRGDLVEAFF.

This chain connects TRBV12-3 or TRBV12-4 to TRBJ2-5; D tentatively reads TRBD1 or TRBD2 (5 bases each). The CDR3 is made up of 13 amino acids. Trimming left V 6 bases short and J 5 bases short, with 13 bases between. The CDR3 is CASRRWGSETQYF. The CDR3 DNA follows: TGTGCCAGCAGACGATGGGGGTCCGAGACCCAGTACTTC.

This chain connects TRBV5-1 to TRBJ1-4; D is possibly TRBD1 (5 bases). The CDR3 has 14 residues. Germline assignment: CDR1 SGHRS and CDR2 YFSETQ. Trimming cost V 5 bases and J 0 bases, with 8 bases left between them. The CDR3 nucleotides read TGCGCCAGCAGGGTGGGGGCAACTAATGAAAAACTGTTTTTT. This gives the protein CASRVGATNEKLFF.

V and J are TRBV29-1 and TRBJ2-7; D is unresolved. The CDR3 is made up of 13 amino acids. Germline V gene data show CDR1 as SQVTM and CDR2 as ANQGSEA. V was cut by 3 bases and J by 1 base, with 10 bases left in between. DNA of the CDR3: TGCAGCGTTGAGGCCTCCGGGTCCTACGAGCAGTACTTC. It encodes CSVEASGSYEQYF.

The V call is TRBV4-2, the J call TRBJ2-7; D tentatively fits TRBD1 or TRBD2 (5 bases each). Trimming cost V 4 bases and J 2 bases, with 12 bases left between them. Germline CDR1 and CDR2: LGHNA and YNFKEQ. This CDR3 is 14 amino acids long. CDR3 bases: TGTGCCAGCAGCCCCGGGACCCTAACCTACGAGCAGTACTTC. Protein sequence: CASSPGTLTYEQYF.

V gene TRBV5-4 combines with J gene TRBJ2-3; 7 positions match TRBD2. The CDR3 sequence is 17 residues long. V lost 5 bases to trimming and J lost 0 bases; unmatched junction nucleotides: 12. Germline V lookup: CDR1 SGHNT, CDR2 YYREEE (reference sequence). The CDR3, as DNA: TGTGCCAGCAGAGAGACTAGCCGTCGACTAAGCACAGATACGCAGTATTTT. Encoded protein: CASRETSRRLSTDTQYF.

The chain uses TRBV24-1 and TRBJ2-7; 8 bases match TRBD1. The length of the CDR3 is 14 residues. Germline loops: CDR1 KGHDR, CDR2 SFDVKD. V trimming: 4 bases; J trimming: 3 bases; junction bases outside the gene matches: 4. The CDR3, as DNA: TGTGCCACCAGTGACCGGACAGGGAGCTACGAGCAGTACTTC. It yields the protein CATSDRTGSYEQYF.